The entry that follows covers one T cell receptor beta chain sequence. What antigen it recognizes has not been identified. Base qualities are not provided; no much larger clone lies one nucleotide away. This sample was included in a study of blood T cell repertoires in COVID-19 (TCRdb year 2020). Concerning the study at large: The collaborator samples originated in the United States, Italy and Spain and spanned the acute and convalescent phases of COVID-19. Where available, HLA class I and class II types were taken from metadata supplied by the sample provider and were not determined by assay-based typing. A freely available public database, intended as a resource for researchers studying the immune response to SARS-CoV-2, is where the repertoires were released. The dataset comprised deeply sampled blood TCRbeta repertoires from subjects exposed to, actively infected with, or recovered from COVID-19. Samples were obtained from the ongoing ImmuneRACE study (first 160 participants) and from approximately 1,200 subjects provided by 6 global collaborators. The sample metadata nearly always contained a de-identified subject ID, COVID-19 status, age in years and sex. The prospective study material was composed of cDNA or gDNA derived from T cells, B-cell-depleted T cells, or PBMCs. Results the study describes overall, beyond this receptor: Clinical and demographic metadata were provided uncurated, with the amount varying by source and participant.

Reading from cysteine to phenylalanine, the CDR3 counts 15 amino acids. The only DNA kept is the CDR3, 45 bases in frame from the first base. For this chain, trimming is 1 base at the V end and 6 bases at the J end, and the number of junction bases without a gene match is 4. Sequences SGHRS (CDR1) and YFSETQ (CDR2) are obtained from the germline V gene. The immunoSEQ Assay, a bias-controlled multiplex PCR, was used to amplify TCRbeta CDR3 regions from genomic DNA. In the paper's pipeline: The number of nucleated cells in each sample was estimated from the amplification of reference gene primers within the assay. To quantify the absolute abundance of each unique TCRbeta CDR3 rearrangement, sequence reads were collapsed and filtered. For each sample, productive Simpson clonality was calculated by taking the square root of Simpson's diversity index across productive rearrangements. Not all clones reach the TCRdb copy of this immuneACCESS table, which keeps in-frame sequences only. Checked studies attribute under half of the gap to unresolved V genes and leave the rest unexplained. The D gene and trimming were derived from the DNA, and the V and J assignments and clone size from that table. The sample data list around 120,000 clones, and approximately 82% of these were observed just once. Of the sample, approximately 7.6% falls within the top ten clones.

Whole blood was collected in K2EDTA tubes by collaborating institutions according to the institutions' own protocols. Collaborator samples were shipped for TCRbeta analysis as frozen whole blood, isolated PBMCs, or DNA extracted from either sample type. Sequenced sample: peripheral blood. This TCR was sampled from a man between 65 and 85 years old with active or convalescent COVID-19. Recombination connected TRBV5-1 to TRBJ1-1, and TRBD1 aligns with 12 junction nucleotides. CDR3 loop: CASSLKGQGASEAFF. The DNA sequence reads TGCGCCAGCAGCTTGAAGGGACAGGGGGCTTCTGAAGCTTTCTTT. Full variable domain (CDR3 extended with the reference TRBV5-1 and TRBJ1-1 proteins): KAGVTQTPRYLIKTRGQQVTLSCSPISGHRSVSWYQQTPGQGLQFLFEYFSETQRNKGNFPGRFSGRQFSNSRSEMNVSTLELGDSALYLCASSLKGQGASEAFFGQGTRLTVV.